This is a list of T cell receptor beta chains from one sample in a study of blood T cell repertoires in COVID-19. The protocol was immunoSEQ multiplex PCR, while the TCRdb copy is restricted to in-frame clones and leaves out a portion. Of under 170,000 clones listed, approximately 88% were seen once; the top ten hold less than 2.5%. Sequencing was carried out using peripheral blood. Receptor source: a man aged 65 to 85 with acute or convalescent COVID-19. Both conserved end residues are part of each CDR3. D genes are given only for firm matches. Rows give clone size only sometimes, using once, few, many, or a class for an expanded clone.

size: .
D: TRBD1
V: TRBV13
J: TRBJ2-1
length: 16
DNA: TGTGCCAGCAGCTTTCAGGGACAGGGACTCTCCAATGAGCAGTTCTTC
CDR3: CASSFQGQGLSNEQFF

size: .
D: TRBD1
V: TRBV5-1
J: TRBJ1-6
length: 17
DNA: TGCGCCAGCAGCTTGGTGGCAGGGACAGTCGATAATTCACCCCTCCACTTT
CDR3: CASSLVAGTVDNSPLHF

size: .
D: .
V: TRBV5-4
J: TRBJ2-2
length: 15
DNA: TGTGCCAGCAGCTTGCCCACAGGGAGCACCGGGGAGCTGTTTTTT
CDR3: CASSLPTGSTGELFF

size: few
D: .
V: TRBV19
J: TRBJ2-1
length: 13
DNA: TGTGCCAGTAGTACTTTCCAGGTCGATGAGCAGTTCTTC
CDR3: CASSTFQVDEQFF

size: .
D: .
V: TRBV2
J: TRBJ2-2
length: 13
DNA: TGTGCCAGCAACTTGCGGAACACCGGGGAGCTGTTTTTT
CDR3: CASNLRNTGELFF

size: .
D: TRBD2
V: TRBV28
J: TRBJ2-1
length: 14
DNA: TGTGCCGCTGCCGGGGGGGGTACCTACAATGAGCAGTTCTTC
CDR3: CAAAGGGTYNEQFF

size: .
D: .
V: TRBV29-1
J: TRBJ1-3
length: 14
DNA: TGCAGCGTTGTGATAGGGGGCTCTGGAAACACCATATATTTT
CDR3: CSVVIGGSGNTIYF

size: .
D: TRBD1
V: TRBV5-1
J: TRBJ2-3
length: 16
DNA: TGCGCCAGCAGCAAATTCCCCGGGACAGGGGTAGATACGCAGTATTTT
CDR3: CASSKFPGTGVDTQYF

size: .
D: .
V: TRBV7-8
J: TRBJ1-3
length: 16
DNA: TGTGCCAGCAGCTTAGCTGCAGGGCATCTTGGAAACACCATATATTTT
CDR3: CASSLAAGHLGNTIYF

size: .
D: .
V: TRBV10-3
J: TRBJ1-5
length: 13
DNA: TGTGCCATCACCAGTTCAGGTGATCAGCCCCAGCATTTT
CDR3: CAITSSGDQPQHF

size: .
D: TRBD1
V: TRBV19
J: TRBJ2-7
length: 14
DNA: TGTGCCAGTAGCGAGACAGGGGGGTTCGGCGAGCAGTACTTC
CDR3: CASSETGGFGEQYF

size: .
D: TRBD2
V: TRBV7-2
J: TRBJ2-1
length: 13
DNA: TGTGCCAGCAGACGAAGGGCTAGCGGAGACCAGTTCTTC
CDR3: CASRRRASGDQFF

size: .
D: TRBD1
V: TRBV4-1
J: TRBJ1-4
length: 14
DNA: TGCGCCAGCAGCCATGGGGACAGGTGGGAAAAACTGTTTTTT
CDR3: CASSHGDRWEKLFF

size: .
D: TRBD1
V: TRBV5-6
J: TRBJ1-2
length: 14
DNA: TGTGCCAGCAACCGGGACAGGGGTGGCTATGGCTACACCTTC
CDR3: CASNRDRGGYGYTF

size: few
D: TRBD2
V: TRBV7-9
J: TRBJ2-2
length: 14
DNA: TGTGCCGGGGAACTAGCGCTGAACACCGGGGAGCTGTTTTTT
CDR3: CAGELALNTGELFF

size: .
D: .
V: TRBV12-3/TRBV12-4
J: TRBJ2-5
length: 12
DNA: TGTGCCAGCAGTTTTCAACAGGGTTTTCAGTACTTC
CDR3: CASSFQQGFQYF

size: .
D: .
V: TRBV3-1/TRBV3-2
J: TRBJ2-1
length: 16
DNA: TGTGCCAGCAGCCAAGTTGGGGGACATTACTTTTTTGAGCAGTTCTTC
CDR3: CASSQVGGHYFFEQFF

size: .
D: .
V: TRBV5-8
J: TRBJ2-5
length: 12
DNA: TGTGCCAGCAGCCCAGCGCAAGAGACCCAGTACTTC
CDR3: CASSPAQETQYF

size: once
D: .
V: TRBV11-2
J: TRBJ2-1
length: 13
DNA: TGTGCCAGCAGCTTAGGCAGCTACAATGAGCAGTTCTTC
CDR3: CASSLGSYNEQFF

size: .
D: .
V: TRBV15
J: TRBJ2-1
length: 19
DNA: TGTGCCACCAGCAGAGTAGGAGCAGGGGTAAGGAACCACTACAATGAGCAGTTCTTC
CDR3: CATSRVGAGVRNHYNEQFF

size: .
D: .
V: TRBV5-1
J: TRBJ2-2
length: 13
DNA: TGCGCCAGCACCGTAGACACCCCCGGGGAGCTGTTTTTT
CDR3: CASTVDTPGELFF

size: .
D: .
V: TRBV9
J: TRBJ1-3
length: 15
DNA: TGTGCCAGCAGCCCAGGGAATCCTCCTGGAAACACCATATATTTT
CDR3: CASSPGNPPGNTIYF

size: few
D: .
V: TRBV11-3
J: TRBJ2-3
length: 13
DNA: TGTGCCAGCAGCGCGGGGACCGTTGATACGCAGTATTTT
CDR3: CASSAGTVDTQYF